This entry features one T cell receptor beta chain sequence. One entry per CDR3 protein results from TCRdb running MiXCR on the 5' RACE reads. The sample has about 500,000 distinct CDR3 sequences, 20% seen once. This sample stems from a study of T-cell memory formation after mild COVID-19. This CDR3 contains 16 residues. With 3 bases clipped from V and 7 bases from J, the junction kept 9 bases outside the gene matches. Germline CDR1 SGHTA, CDR2 FQGTGA. This clonotype originated in an adult woman who had mild COVID-19 (a few samples of this study predate the infection). Cell type and time point are not known. Sample: PBMCs or a T cell subset sorted from them (not recorded which). The V call is TRBV7-3, the J call TRBJ1-6; 7 bases agree with TRBD1. As DNA, the CDR3 is TGTGCCAGCAGCTTGGAAGGAGCCAGGGGGAATTCACCCCTCCACTTT. It codes for CASSLEGARGNSPLHF.